This T cell receptor (beta chain) was found in a study of T cells in tumors after PD-1 blockade. Study context: Patients received pembrolizumab 200 mg every 3 weeks or cemiplimab 350 mg every 2 weeks. Findings of the study overall: Some novel exhausted tumor clones appeared in pre-treatment blood, suggesting peripheral recruitment.

Concerning this clone itself: Its antigen is currently unknown.

Here immunoSEQ multiplex PCR was the method, and the copy in TCRdb shows in-frame clones only, minus some. The sample shows just under 65,000 clones, 74% of them seen only once. Germline V gene sequence: CDR1 SGHTA, CDR2 FQGNSA. V gave up 4 bases and J gave up 4 bases; unmatched junction bases: 7. The CDR3 covers 15 residues. The starting material was PBMCs, obtained after anti-PD-1 treatment. The sequence came from a human donor with basal cell carcinoma. The rearrangement links TRBV7-2 to TRBJ1-1; 9 nucleotides match TRBD1. This CDR3 reads CASSSGQGGVTEAFF. In DNA form, the CDR3 reads TGTGCCAGCAGCTCGGGACAGGGCGGTGTCACTGAAGCTTTCTTT. The variable domain in full, completed from reference TRBV7-2 and TRBJ1-1, reads GAGVSQSPSNKVTEKGKDVELRCDPISGHTALYWYRQSLGQGLEFLIYFQGNSAPDKSGLPSDRFSAERTGGSVSTLTIQRTQQEDSAVYLCASSSGQGGVTEAFFGQGTRLTVV.